The entry that follows covers one T cell receptor (beta chain) sequence. Here immunoSEQ multiplex PCR was the method, and the copy in TCRdb shows in-frame clones only, minus some. Here the sample spans some 390,000 clones, more than 70% being singletons. The data derive from a study of blood T cell repertoires in COVID-19. For the study at large: In each case, the material was cDNA or gDNA derived from T cells, B-cell-depleted T cells, or PBMCs.

Germline CDR1 is SGHAT and CDR2 is FQNNGV. The CDR3 loop spans 16 amino acids. Trimming removed 10 bases at V and 4 bases at J, with 22 bases between. Seattle patients were enrolled during active infection and followed longitudinally. Sequenced input: peripheral blood. The rearrangement joins TRBV11-2 to TRBJ2-2, with a weak D call TRBD2 (6 bases). The TCR sequence derives from a woman aged 60-70 years with COVID-19, enrolled during active disease. CDR3 sequence: CAIPAGLFSSTGELFF. The CDR3 DNA follows: TGTGCCATCCCGGCGGGACTTTTCTCCTCCACCGGGGAGCTGTTTTTT.